Reported below is one T cell receptor (beta chain). The table came from immunoSEQ multiplex PCR; TCRdb's copy has only in-frame clones and leaves some out. The table shows 200,000 to 250,000 clones, with roughly 70% occurring only once. The data were obtained in a study of cytotoxic CD8 clonotypes in ibrutinib-treated CLL. V was cut by 8 bases and J by 5 bases, with 18 bases left in between. Germline loops: CDR1 MNHEY, CDR2 SVGAGI. The CDR3 totals 14 residues. The chain has TRBV6-5 and TRBJ2-5; D is possibly TRBD2 (6 bases). The TCR was taken from a human donor with chronic lymphocytic leukemia. Here the sequenced sample was PBMCs, taken after 24 months of ibrutinib treatment. CDR3 sequence: CASGDGGLRETQYF. The DNA of the CDR3 is TGTGCCAGCGGGGACGGGGGTCTCCGGGAGACCCAGTACTTC.